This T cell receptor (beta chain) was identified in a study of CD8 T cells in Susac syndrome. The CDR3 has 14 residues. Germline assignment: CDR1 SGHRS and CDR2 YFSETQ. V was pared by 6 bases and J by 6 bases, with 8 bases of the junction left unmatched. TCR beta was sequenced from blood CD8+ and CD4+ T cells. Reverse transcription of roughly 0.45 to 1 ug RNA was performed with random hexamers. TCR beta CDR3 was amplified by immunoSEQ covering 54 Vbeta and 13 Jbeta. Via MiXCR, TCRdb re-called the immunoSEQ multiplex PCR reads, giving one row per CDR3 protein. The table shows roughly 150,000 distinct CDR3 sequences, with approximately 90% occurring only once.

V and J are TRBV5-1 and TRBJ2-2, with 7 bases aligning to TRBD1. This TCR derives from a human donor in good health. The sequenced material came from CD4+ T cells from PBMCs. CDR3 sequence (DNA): TGCGCCAGCAACCAGGGGGAAAGGGCCGGGGAGCTGTTTTTT. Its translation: CASNQGERAGELFF. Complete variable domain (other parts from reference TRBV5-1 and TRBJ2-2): KAGVTQTPRYLIKTRGQQVTLSCSPISGHRSVSWYQQTPGQGLQFLFEYFSETQRNKGNFPGRFSGRQFSNSRSEMNVSTLELGDSALYLCASNQGERAGELFFGEGSRLTVL.